One sample yielded the 5 T cell receptor beta chains listed below, sequenced in a study of CD8+ T cells in alopecia areata. Sequencing templates came from extracted RNA that was reverse transcribed into cDNA. Only in-frame clones appear in the TCRdb table, and some are missing; sequencing was by immunoSEQ multiplex PCR. The sample has 170,000 or so clones; 65% are singletons. Treatment defined: oral pan-JAK inhibitor, 5-10 mg twice daily. This specimen consisted of CD4+ T cells sorted from blood, obtained at week 4, from a patient treated with tofacitinib. Receptors were obtained from a human donor with alopecia areata.

V usage is TRBV30 and J usage is TRBJ1-4, with no clear D. V was cut by 7 bases and J by 6 bases, with 18 bases left in between. Germline-derived CDR1 and CDR2 are GTSNPN and SVGIG (reference sequence). The CDR3 loop spans 14 amino acids. CDR3: CALQLSRLDEKLFF. CDR3 DNA sequence: TGTGCCTTGCAGCTGTCAAGGTTGGATGAAAAACTGTTTTTT.

This clone was detected a few times. The V and J genes are TRBV2 and TRBJ2-3, with TRBD2 as a possible D gene (6 bases). CDR3 length: 15 amino acids. Germline loops: CDR1 SNHLY, CDR2 FYNNEI. V gave up 5 bases and J gave up 3 bases, with 15 bases separating them. Here the CDR3 reads CASSPGLFLTDTQYF. CDR3 coding DNA: TGTGCCAGCAGTCCGGGACTTTTCCTTACAGATACGCAGTATTTT.

This clone has only a few counts. The V gene is TRBV2, the J gene TRBJ2-7; D remains unclear. The germline V and J ends were trimmed by 2 bases and 2 bases, with 7 bases remaining between them. Germline assignment: CDR1 SNHLY and CDR2 FYNNEI. The CDR3 consists of 13 residues. The CDR3, as DNA: TGTGCCAGCAGTGAACAGGCAACCTACGAGCAGTACTTC. As protein: CASSEQATYEQYF. Supplemented by reference TRBV2 and TRBJ2-7, the full variable domain reads EPEVTQTPSHQVTQMGQEVILRCVPISNHLYFYWYRQILGQKVEFLVSFYNNEISEKSEIFDDQFSVERPDGSNFTLKIRSTKLEDSAMYFCASSEQATYEQYFGPGTRLTVT.

The J gene is TRBJ2-1, the V gene TRBV27; 9 nucleotides align to TRBD2. From germline, CDR1 is MNHEY and CDR2 SMNVEV (reference sequence). V shed 2 bases and J 7 bases; nucleotides not matched to a gene: 6. The CDR3 runs 15 residues. Here the CDR3 reads CASSLSGGIGNEQFF. CDR3 in DNA: TGTGCCAGCAGTTTAAGCGGGGGGATTGGGAATGAGCAGTTCTTC.

A note on this clone: Additional DNA sequences in this sample encode the identical CDR3. For the CDR3, the DNA is TGCAGCGTTAGACAAAATAGCAATCAGCCCCAGCATTTT. Translated: CSVRQNSNQPQHF. The genes are TRBV29-1 and TRBJ1-5; D unresolved. The CDR3 loop spans 13 amino acids. V was cut by 5 bases and J by 0 bases, with 8 bases left in between. Germline V gene lookup returns CDR1 SQVTM and CDR2 ANQGSEA.